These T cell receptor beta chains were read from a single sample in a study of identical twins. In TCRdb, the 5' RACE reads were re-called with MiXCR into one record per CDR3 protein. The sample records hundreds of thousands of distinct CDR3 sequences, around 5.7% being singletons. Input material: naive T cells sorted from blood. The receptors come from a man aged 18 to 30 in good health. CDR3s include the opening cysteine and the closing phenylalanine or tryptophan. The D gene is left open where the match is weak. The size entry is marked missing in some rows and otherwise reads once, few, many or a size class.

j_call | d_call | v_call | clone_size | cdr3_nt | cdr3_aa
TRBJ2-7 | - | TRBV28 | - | TGTGCCAGCAGTTTAGCACCGGGGAGCTCCTACGAGCGGTACTTC | CASSLAPGSSYERYF
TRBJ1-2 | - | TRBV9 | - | TGTGCCAGCAGCAAAGCCGAGGGGTATGGCTACACCTTC | CASSKAEGYGYTF
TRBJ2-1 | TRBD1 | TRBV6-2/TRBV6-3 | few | TGTGCCAGCCTAGGGACAGGGGGGTACAATGAGCAGTTCTTC | CASLGTGGYNEQFF
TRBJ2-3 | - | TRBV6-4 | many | TGTGCCAGCAGTGACTCCACCTCCCCGCAGTATTTT | CASSDSTSPQYF
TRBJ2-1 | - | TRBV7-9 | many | TGTGCCAGCATGTTCGACAATGAGCAGTTCTTC | CASMFDNEQFF
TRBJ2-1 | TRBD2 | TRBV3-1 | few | TGTGCCAGCAGCCAGGTCTGGCGGGAGGGACCCAATGAGCAGTTCTTC | CASSQVWREGPNEQFF
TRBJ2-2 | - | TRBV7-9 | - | TGTGCCAGCAGCTTACCGGGCGCAGGGCGGACCGGGGAGCTGTTTTTT | CASSLPGAGRTGELFF
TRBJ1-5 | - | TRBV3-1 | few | TGTGCCAGCAGCCAAGATTGGGGGATCAATCAGCCCCAGCATTTT | CASSQDWGINQPQHF
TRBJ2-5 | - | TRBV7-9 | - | TGTGCCAGCAGCTTAAGGCAGAACCAAGAGACCCAGTACTTC | CASSLRQNQETQYF
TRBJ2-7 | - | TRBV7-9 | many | TGTGCCGGATCGGGGGACTCCTACGAGCAGTACTTC | CAGSGDSYEQYF
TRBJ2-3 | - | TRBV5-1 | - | TGCGCCAGCAGCCTGGAGGGACAATATAGCACAGATACGCAGTATTTT | CASSLEGQYSTDTQYF
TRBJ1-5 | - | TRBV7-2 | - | TGTGCCAGCAGCACACAGGCGGGCCTCAATCAGCCCCAGCATTTT | CASSTQAGLNQPQHF
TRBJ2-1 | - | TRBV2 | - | TGTGCCAGAGTCAGATGGGGGGACAATGAGCAGTTCTTC | CARVRWGDNEQFF
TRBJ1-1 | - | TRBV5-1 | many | TGCGCCAGCAGCCCCCCGGGAAGAGGCGACACTGAAGCTTTCTTT | CASSPPGRGDTEAFF
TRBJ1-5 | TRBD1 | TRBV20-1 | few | TGCAGTGCTAGAACCTTACAGGGGGCAGGGGGCAATCAGCCCCAGCATTTT | CSARTLQGAGGNQPQHF
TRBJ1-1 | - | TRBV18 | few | TGTGCCAGCTCACCACCGTCAGTGAACACTGAAGCTTTCTTT | CASSPPSVNTEAFF
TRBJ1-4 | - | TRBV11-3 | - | TGTGCCAGCAGCCCTAGTGGGGGCACGAGGAAACTGTTTTTT | CASSPSGGTRKLFF
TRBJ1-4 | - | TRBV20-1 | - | TGCAGTGCTAGAGACCGTACCCGGGACCTCGAAAAACTGTTTTTT | CSARDRTRDLEKLFF
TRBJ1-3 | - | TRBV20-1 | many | TGCAGTGCTACCTCCGGGATCCTCACGAAAGGAAACACCATATATTTT | CSATSGILTKGNTIYF
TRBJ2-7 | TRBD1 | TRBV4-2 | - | TGTGCCAGCAGCCAAGTGGGGACAGCTTACGAGCAGTACTTC | CASSQVGTAYEQYF
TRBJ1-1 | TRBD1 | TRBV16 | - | TGTGCCAGCAGCCAATCGGGGACAGGGTTGAACACTGAAGCTTTCTTT | CASSQSGTGLNTEAFF
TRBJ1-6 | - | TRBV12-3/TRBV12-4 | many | TGTGCCAGCAGTACCTCAGGGGCCTCACCCCTCCACTTT | CASSTSGASPLHF
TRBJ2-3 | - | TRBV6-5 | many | TGTGCCAGCAGTTACTCGCCCGATACAAGCACAGATACGCAGTATTTT | CASSYSPDTSTDTQYF
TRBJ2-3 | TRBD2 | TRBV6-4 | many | TGTGCCAGCAGAAGACTAGCGGGAGCAGATACGCAGTATTTT | CASRRLAGADTQYF
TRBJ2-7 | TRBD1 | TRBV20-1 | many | TGCAGTGCTAGCGGGACAGCAATATCCTACGAGCAGTACTTC | CSASGTAISYEQYF
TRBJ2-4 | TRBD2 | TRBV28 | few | TGTGCCAGCAGTCCCTTGGGAGGGCGGGGCATTCAGTACTTC | CASSPLGGRGIQYF
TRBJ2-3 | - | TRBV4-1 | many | TGCGCCAGCAGCCAAGAACCGACTAGGGGCACAGATACGCAGTATTTT | CASSQEPTRGTDTQYF
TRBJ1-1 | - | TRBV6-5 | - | TGTGCCAGCAGTTACTCGACGGTCAGGGAGGCTTTCTTT | CASSYSTVREAFF
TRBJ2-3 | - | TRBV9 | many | TGTGCCAGCAGCGTGGGTATTGGACCGCAGGATACGCAGTATTTT | CASSVGIGPQDTQYF
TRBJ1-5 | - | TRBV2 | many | TGTGCCAGCACTCGGGATAGCAATCAGCCCCAGCATTTT | CASTRDSNQPQHF
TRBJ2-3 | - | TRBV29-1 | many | TGCAGCGTTCTGGATCCCACAGATACGCAGTATTTT | CSVLDPTDTQYF
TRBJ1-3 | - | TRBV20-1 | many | TGCAGTGCTCGGGACGGCCAGCTCTCTGGAAACACCATATATTTT | CSARDGQLSGNTIYF
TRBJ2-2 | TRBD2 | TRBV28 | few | TGTGCCAGCAAGGTCCAGCGGGAGGGACCCGGGGAGCTGTTTTTT | CASKVQREGPGELFF
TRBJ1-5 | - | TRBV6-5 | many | TGTGCCAGCAGTTATTCGGGGGGAAATCAGCCCCAGCATTTT | CASSYSGGNQPQHF
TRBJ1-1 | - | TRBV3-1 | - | TGTGCCAGCAGCCAGGCTTTGGGGAACACTGAAGCTTTCTTT | CASSQALGNTEAFF
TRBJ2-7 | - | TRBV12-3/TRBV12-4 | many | TGTGCCAGCAGTTTCCCAGGGGGGCCCTACGAGCAGTACTTC | CASSFPGGPYEQYF
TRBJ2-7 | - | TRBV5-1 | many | TGCGCCAGCACCACCGGCCGGGACCCTAGCTACGAGCAGTACTTC | CASTTGRDPSYEQYF
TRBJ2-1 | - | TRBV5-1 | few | TGCGCCAGCAGCGCCGGGTTCAACAATGAGCAGTTCTTC | CASSAGFNNEQFF
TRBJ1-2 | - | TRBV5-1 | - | TGCGCCAGCAGCTTGGAATGGGCAGATCTTAACTATGGCTACACCTTC | CASSLEWADLNYGYTF
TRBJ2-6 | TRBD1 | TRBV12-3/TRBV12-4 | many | TGTGCCAGCAGTACCGACAGGGTTGGGGCCAACGTCCTGACTTTC | CASSTDRVGANVLTF
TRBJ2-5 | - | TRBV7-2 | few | TGTGCCAGCAGCTGGAATTTGGCGAACCAAGAGACCCAGTACTTC | CASSWNLANQETQYF
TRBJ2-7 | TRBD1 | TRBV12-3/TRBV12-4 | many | TGTGCCAGCAGTTCCACAGGGGGCATCTACGAGCAGTACTTC | CASSSTGGIYEQYF
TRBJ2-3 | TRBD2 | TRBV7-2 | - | TGTGCCAGCAGGACCCTAGCGGGAGAAGTCACAGATACGCAGTATTTT | CASRTLAGEVTDTQYF
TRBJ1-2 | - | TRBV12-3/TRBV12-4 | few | TGTGCCAGCAGACGTATCGGGTTGGATGGCTACACCTTC | CASRRIGLDGYTF
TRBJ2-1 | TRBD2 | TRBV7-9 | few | TGTGCCAGCAGCGCGCGGGAGGGCCGATTTCATGAGCAGTTCTTC | CASSAREGRFHEQFF
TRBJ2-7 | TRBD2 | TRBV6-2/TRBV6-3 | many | TGTGCCAGCGAAGCGGGAGGCCTCTCCTACGAGCAGTACTTC | CASEAGGLSYEQYF
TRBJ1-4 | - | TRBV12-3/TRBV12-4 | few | TGTGCCAGCAGTCTGGACAGCTTCCAAAATGAAAAACTGTTTTTT | CASSLDSFQNEKLFF
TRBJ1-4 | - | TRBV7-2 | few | TGTGCCAGCAGCTTAGATGAATTAAGATCACGGCTGTTTTTT | CASSLDELRSRLFF
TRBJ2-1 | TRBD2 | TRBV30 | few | TGTGCCGGAAGGACTAGCGGGACAGACAATGAGCAGTTCTTC | CAGRTSGTDNEQFF
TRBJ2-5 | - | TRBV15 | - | TGTGCCACCAGCAGGATTGGGGTTGGAGAGACCCAGTACTTC | CATSRIGVGETQYF
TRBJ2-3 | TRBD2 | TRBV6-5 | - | TGTGCCAGCAGTTACTTCAGAGCGGGACCGGGCCCAGATACGCAGTATTTT | CASSYFRAGPGPDTQYF
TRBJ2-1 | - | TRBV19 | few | TGTGCCAGCCTTCGCAGGGGCAGGGGATACAATGAGCAGTTCTTC | CASLRRGRGYNEQFF
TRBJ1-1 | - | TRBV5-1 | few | TGCGCCAGCAGCTTGGAAATCTTGAACACTGAAGCTTTCTTT | CASSLEILNTEAFF
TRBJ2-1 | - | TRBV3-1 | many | TGTGCCAGCAGCCGGGACCCCTACAATGAGCAGTTCTTC | CASSRDPYNEQFF
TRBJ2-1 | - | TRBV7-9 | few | TGTGCCAGCAGCCCCGGGTCCGGGCCCACCATACATGAGCAGTTCTTC | CASSPGSGPTIHEQFF
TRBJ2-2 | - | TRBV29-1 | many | TGCAGCGCACAGGTGGACACCGGGGAGCTGTTTTTT | CSAQVDTGELFF
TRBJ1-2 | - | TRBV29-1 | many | TGCAGCGTTGCTGGACAGATAGCTAACTATGGCTACACCTTC | CSVAGQIANYGYTF
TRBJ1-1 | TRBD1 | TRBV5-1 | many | TGCGCCAGCAGCCCAGGACAGGGGCACACTGAAGCTTTCTTT | CASSPGQGHTEAFF
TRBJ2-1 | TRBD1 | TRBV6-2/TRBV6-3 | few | TGTGCCAGCAGTGGCCGGGACAGGGATTTCTTC | CASSGRDRDFF
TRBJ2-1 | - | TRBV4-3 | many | TGCGCCAGCAGCCAGGTTAACAATGAGCAGTTCTTC | CASSQVNNEQFF